The next 9 T cell receptor beta chains were all read from a single sample in a study of T cells expressing NK-cell markers. No DNA is given; TCRdb re-called the 5' RACE reads and lists each CDR3 protein once. The sample data list 550,000 to 600,000 distinct CDR3 sequences. The specimen was blood T cells: a sorted CD56 or NKG2C T cell subset, CD4+ or CD8+ T cells, or bulk PBMC T cells (not recorded which). The source is a man aged 18 to 29 in good health.

The CDR3 region is CASSLPPSYNEQFF. This sequence joins TRBV5-6 and TRBJ2-1. The germline gives CDR1 SGHDT, CDR2 YYEEEE. The CDR3 spans 14 residues.

The J gene is TRBJ1-5, the V gene TRBV12-3 or TRBV12-4; the TCRdb call, TRBD1, lacks DNA for checking. The CDR3 length is 15 residues. The CDR3 loop is CASTFGHGGNQPQHF.

V usage is TRBV29-1 and J usage is TRBJ2-2; absent DNA, TCRdb's TRBD1 call cannot be checked. CDR1 is SQVTM and CDR2 is ANQGSEA in the germline V gene. CDR3 size: 12 residues. The CDR3 reads CSIRDRTGELFF.

This sequence joins TRBV20-1 and TRBJ2-1; TCRdb designates TRBD1, a call that cannot be tested without DNA. The germline CDR1 and CDR2 sequences are DFQATT and SNEGSKA (reference sequence). This CDR3 comprises 11 residues. CDR3: CSTPYGAEQFF.

V gene TRBV4-1 combines with J gene TRBJ2-2; TCRdb's assignment of TRBD1 cannot be checked, as there is no DNA. The germline V gene encodes CDR1 MGHRA and CDR2 YSYEKL. The CDR3 contains 13 residues. The CDR3: CASSQASQEELFF.

The V gene is TRBV27, the J gene TRBJ2-6; TCRdb's D call of TRBD1 is untestable without DNA. The CDR3 is 18 amino acids. Germline V gene lookup returns CDR1 MNHEY and CDR2 SMNVEV (reference sequence). This CDR3 is CASSLSIPRGSGANVLTF.

The chain links TRBV7-7 to TRBJ2-7; with no DNA, the TCRdb D assignment of TRBD2 cannot be verified. CDR3 length: 13 amino acids. The V gene's germline CDR1 is SSHAT and CDR2 FNYEAQ (reference sequence). CDR3 amino acids: CASGPERGHEQYF.

V is TRBV5-5 and J is TRBJ2-2; TCRdb's assignment of TRBD1 cannot be checked, as there is no DNA. The CDR3 covers 15 residues. Looked up from germline, CDR1 is SGHKS and CDR2 is YYEKEE (reference sequence). The CDR3 region is CASSSDRGRTGELFF.

The J gene is TRBJ2-1, the V gene TRBV27; TCRdb calls TRBD2, which cannot be checked without DNA. CDR3 length equals 17 residues. CDR1 and CDR2 from the germline V gene are MNHEY and SMNVEV (reference sequence). The CDR3 is CASSFGSGTSGYNEQFF.